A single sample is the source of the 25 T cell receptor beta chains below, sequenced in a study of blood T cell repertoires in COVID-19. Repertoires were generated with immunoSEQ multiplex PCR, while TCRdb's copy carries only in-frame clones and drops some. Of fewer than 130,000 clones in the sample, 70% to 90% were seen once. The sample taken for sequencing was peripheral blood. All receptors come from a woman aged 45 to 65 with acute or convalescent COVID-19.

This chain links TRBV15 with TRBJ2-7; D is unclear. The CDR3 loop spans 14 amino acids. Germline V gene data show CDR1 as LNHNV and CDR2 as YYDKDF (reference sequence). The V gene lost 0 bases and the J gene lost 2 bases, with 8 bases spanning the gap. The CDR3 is CATSRDLVAYEQYF. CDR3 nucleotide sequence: TGTGCCACCAGCAGAGATCTCGTAGCCTACGAGCAGTACTTC.

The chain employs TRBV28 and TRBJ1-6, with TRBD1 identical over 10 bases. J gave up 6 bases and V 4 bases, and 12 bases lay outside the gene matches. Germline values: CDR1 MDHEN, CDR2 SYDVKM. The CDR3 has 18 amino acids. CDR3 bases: TGTGCCAGCAGTTCCCCTGGACAGGGGGGCTATTCTAATTCACCCCTCCACTTT. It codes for CASSSPGQGGYSNSPLHF. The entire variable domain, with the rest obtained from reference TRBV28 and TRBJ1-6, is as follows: DVKVTQSSRYLVKRTGEKVFLECVQDMDHENMFWYRQDPGLGLRLIYFSYDVKMKEKGDIPEGYSVSREKKERFSLILESASTNQTSMYLCASSSPGQGGYSNSPLHFGNGTRLTVT.

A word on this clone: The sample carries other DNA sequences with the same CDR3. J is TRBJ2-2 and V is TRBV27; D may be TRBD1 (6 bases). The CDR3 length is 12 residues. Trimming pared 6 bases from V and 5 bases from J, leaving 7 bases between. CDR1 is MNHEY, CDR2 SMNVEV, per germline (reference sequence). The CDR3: CASRQGTGELFF. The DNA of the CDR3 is TGTGCCAGCAGACAGGGTACCGGGGAGCTGTTTTTT.

The CDR3 loop is CASSFPSGRVTGELFF. The DNA for the CDR3 is TGCGCCAGCAGCTTCCCCAGCGGGAGGGTCACCGGGGAGCTGTTTTTT. V usage is TRBV5-1 and J usage is TRBJ2-2; 10 bases align to TRBD2. V trimming: 2 bases; J trimming: 4 bases; junction bases outside the gene matches: 5. CDR3 length: 16 amino acids. CDR1 is SGHRS and CDR2 is YFSETQ in the germline V gene.

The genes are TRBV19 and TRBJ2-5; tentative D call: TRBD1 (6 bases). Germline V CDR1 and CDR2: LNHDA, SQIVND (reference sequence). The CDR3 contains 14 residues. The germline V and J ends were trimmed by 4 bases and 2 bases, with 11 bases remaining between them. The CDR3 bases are TGTGCCAGTAGTACCTACAGGGAACAAGAGACCCAGTACTTC. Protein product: CASSTYREQETQYF. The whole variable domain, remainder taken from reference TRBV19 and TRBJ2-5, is DGGITQSPKYLFRKEGQNVTLSCEQNLNHDAMYWYRQDPGQGLRLIYYSQIVNDFQKGDIAEGYSVSREKKESFPLTVTSAQKNPTAFYLCASSTYREQETQYFGPGTRLLVL.

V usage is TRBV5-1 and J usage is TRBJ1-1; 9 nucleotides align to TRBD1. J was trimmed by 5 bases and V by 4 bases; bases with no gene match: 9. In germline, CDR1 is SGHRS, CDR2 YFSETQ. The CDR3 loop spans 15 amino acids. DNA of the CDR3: TGCGCCAGCAGCCGGGAAGGGACAGGGTGGACTGAAGCTTTCTTT. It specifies CASSREGTGWTEAFF.

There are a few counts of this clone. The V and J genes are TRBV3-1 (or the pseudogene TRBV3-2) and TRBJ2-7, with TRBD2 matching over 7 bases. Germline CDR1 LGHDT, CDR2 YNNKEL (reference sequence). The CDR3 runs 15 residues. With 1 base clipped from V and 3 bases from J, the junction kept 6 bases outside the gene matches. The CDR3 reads CASSQVGRTDYEQYF. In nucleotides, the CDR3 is TGTGCCAGCAGCCAAGTCGGGAGGACCGACTACGAGCAGTACTTC.

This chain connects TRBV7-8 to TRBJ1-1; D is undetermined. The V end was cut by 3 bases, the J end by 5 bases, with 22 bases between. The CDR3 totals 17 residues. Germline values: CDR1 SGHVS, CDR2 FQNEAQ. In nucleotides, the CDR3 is TGTGCCAGCAGCTTTCGGTTCGGACGGAGGTACGGGACTGAAGCTTTCTTT. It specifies CASSFRFGRRYGTEAFF.

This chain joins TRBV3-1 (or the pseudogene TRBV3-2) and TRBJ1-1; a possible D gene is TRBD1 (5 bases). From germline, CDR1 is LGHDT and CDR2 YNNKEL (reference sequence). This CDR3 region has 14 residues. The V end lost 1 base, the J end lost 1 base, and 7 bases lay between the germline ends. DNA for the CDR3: TGTGCCAGCAGCCAAGGGGGCACGAACACTGAAGCTTTCTTT. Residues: CASSQGGTNTEAFF.

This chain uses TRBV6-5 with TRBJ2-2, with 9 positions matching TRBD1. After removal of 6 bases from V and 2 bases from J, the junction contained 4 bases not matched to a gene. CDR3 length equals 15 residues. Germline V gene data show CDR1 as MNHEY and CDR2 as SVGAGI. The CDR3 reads CASSQDRGNTGELFF. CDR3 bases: TGTGCCAGCAGCCAGGACAGGGGAAACACCGGGGAGCTGTTTTTT.

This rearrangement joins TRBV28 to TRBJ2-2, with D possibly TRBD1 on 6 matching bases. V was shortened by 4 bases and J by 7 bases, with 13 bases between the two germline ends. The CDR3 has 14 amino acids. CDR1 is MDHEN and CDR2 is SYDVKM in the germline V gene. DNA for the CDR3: TGTGCCAGCAGTTATACAGGGTCCCACGGGGAGCTGTTTTTT. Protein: CASSYTGSHGELFF.

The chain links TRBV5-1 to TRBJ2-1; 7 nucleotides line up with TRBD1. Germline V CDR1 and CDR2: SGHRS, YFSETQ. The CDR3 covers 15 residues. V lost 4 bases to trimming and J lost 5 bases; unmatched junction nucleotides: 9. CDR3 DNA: TGCGCCAGCAGCCCTCCCCGGGACAGTAACAATGAGCAGTTCTTC. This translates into CASSPPRDSNNEQFF.

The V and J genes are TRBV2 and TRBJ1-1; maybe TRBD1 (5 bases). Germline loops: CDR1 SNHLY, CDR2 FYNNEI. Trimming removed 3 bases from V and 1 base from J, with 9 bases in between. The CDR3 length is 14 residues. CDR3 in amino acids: CASSEFGQNTEAFF. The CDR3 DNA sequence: TGTGCCAGCAGTGAGTTCGGACAGAACACTGAAGCTTTCTTT.

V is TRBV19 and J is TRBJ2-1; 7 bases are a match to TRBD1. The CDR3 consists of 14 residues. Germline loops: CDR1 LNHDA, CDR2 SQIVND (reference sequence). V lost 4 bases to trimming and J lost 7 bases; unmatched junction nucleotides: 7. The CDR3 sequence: CASSTRQGQNEQFF. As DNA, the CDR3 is TGTGCCAGTAGTACTAGACAGGGACAGAATGAGCAGTTCTTC.

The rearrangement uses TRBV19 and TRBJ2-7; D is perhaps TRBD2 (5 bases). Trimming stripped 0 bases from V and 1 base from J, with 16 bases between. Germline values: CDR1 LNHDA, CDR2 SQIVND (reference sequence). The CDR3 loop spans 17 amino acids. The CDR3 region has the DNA TGTGCCAGTAGTATAGACCCGAGGCGGGCCGATTCCTACGAGCAGTACTTC. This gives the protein CASSIDPRRADSYEQYF.

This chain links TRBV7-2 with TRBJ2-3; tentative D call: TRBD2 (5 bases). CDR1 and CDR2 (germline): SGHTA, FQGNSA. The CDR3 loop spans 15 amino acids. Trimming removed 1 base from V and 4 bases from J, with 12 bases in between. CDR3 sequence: CASSLGLISPDTQYF. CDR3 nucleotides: TGTGCCAGCAGCTTAGGACTAATATCCCCAGATACGCAGTATTTT.

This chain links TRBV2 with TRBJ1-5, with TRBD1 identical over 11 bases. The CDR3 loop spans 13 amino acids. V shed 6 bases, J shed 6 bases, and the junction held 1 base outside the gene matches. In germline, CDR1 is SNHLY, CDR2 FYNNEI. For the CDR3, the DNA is TGTGCCAGCAGGGGACAGGGGGGTCAGCCCCAGCATTTT. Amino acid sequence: CASRGQGGQPQHF.

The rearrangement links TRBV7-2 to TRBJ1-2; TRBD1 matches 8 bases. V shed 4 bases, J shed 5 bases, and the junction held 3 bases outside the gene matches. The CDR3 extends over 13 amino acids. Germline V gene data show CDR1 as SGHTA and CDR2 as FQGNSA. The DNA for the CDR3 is TGTGCCAGCAGCTCCAGGACAGGGTATGGCTACACCTTC. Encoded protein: CASSSRTGYGYTF.

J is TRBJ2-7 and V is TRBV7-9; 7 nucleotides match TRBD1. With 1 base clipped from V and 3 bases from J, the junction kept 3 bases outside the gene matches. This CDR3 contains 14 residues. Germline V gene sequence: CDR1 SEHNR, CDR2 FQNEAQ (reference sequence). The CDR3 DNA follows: TGTGCCAGCAGCTTAGGGGACAGATTCTACGAGCAGTACTTC. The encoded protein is CASSLGDRFYEQYF.

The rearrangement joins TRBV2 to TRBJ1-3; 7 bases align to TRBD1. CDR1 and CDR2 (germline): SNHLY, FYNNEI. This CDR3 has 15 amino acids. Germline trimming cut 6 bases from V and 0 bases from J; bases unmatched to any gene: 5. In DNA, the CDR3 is TGTGCCAGCAGGTCAGGGACAGTCTCTGGAAACACCATATATTTT. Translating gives CASRSGTVSGNTIYF. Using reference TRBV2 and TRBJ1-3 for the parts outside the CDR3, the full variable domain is EPEVTQTPSHQVTQMGQEVILRCVPISNHLYFYWYRQILGQKVEFLVSFYNNEISEKSEIFDDQFSVERPDGSNFTLKIRSTKLEDSAMYFCASRSGTVSGNTIYFGEGSWLTVV.

For the CDR3, the DNA is TGTGCCAGCAGTTTTGACAGCTTTAGCAATCAGCCCCAGCATTTT. Translated, it gives CASSFDSFSNQPQHF. The chain is built from TRBV27 and TRBJ1-5; perhaps TRBD1 as D (5 bases). V was cut by 3 bases and J by 0 bases, with 9 bases left in between. The CDR3 sequence is 15 residues long. CDR1 MNHEY and CDR2 SMNVEV come from the germline V gene (reference sequence).

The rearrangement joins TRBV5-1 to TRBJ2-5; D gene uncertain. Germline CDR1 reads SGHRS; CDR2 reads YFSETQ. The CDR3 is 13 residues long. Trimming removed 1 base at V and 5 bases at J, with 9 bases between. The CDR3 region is CASSLNPRETQYF. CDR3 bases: TGCGCCAGCAGCTTGAACCCGCGGGAGACCCAGTACTTC.

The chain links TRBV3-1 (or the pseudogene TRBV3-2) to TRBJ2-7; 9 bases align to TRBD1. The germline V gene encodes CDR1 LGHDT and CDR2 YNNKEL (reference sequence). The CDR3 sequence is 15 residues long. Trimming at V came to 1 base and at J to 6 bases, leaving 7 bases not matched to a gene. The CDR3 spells CASSQGELDRGEQYF. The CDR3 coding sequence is TGTGCCAGCAGCCAAGGGGAGTTGGACAGGGGCGAGCAGTACTTC.

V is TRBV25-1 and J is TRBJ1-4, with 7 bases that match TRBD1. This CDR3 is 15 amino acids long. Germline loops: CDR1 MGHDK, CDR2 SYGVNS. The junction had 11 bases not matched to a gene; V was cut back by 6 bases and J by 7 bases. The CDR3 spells CASSHTRNRGEKLFF. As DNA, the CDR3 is TGTGCCAGCAGCCATACCCGAAACAGGGGTGAAAAACTGTTTTTT. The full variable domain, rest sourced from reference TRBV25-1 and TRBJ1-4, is EADIYQTPRYLVIGTGKKITLECSQTMGHDKMYWYQQDPGMELHLIHYSYGVNSTEKGDLSSESTVSRIRTEHFPLTLESARPSHTSQYLCASSHTRNRGEKLFFGSGTQLSVL.

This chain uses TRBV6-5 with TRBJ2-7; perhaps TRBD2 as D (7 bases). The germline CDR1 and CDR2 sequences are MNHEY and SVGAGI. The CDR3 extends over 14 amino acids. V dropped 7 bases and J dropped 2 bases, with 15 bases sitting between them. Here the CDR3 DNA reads TGTGCCAGCAATCAAGGCGGGGGCCCCTACGAGCAGTACTTC. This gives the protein CASNQGGGPYEQYF.